What follows describes a single T cell receptor (beta chain). Its target is unknown. Profiled with immunoSEQ multiplex PCR; TCRdb holds only in-frame clones, not every one. The repertoire holds under 150,000 clones, approximately 90% seen once, with over 0.15% in the top ten. This entry belongs to a study of graft-versus-host responses after intestinal transplantation. J was trimmed by 3 bases and V by 1 base; bases with no gene match: 3. The germline gives CDR1 LNHNV, CDR2 YYDKDF (reference sequence). CDR3 size: 15 residues. Study-wide points: The study found high graft-versus-host to host-versus-graft clonal ratios in allografts of patients with graft-donor T cell macrochimerism.

This receptor was identified in a human donor who received an intestinal transplant. Sample: unstimulated CD4+ T cells sorted from spleen or lymph node cells, taken before intestinal transplant. The V and J genes are TRBV15 and TRBJ1-2; 9 bases align to TRBD1. The CDR3 DNA is TGTGCCACCAGCAGAGGCAGGACAGGGGACTATGGCTACACCTTC. It is translated as CATSRGRTGDYGYTF.